Listed here are 29 T cell receptor beta chains from one sample, sequenced in a study of T cells in Graves' hyperthyroidism and ophthalmopathy (dated by TCRdb to the late 2010s). Library method: multiplex PCR. The reads were generated on an Illumina HiSeq 2000. TCR beta CDR3 regions were amplified from RNA transcripts. The first round of RT-PCR for the TCR CDR3 was performed with the HTBI primer set and the Qiagen OneStep RT-PCR kit. TCRdb cleaned the public reads at Q25 with fastp, built clones with MiXCR and kept in-frame beta chains. Merged by CDR3 protein, the rows form single entries marked with the most common genes and DNA. This sample comprises approximately 690,000 distinct CDR3 sequences, around 15% of them detected only once. Of the sample, about 12% is held by the ten largest clones. Source material: blood. Receptors were obtained from a woman in her fifties or sixties with Graves' ophthalmopathy.

This clonotype was seen repeatedly, ten times or more. The chain employs TRBV20-1 and TRBJ1-2; D not resolved. Germline V gene data show CDR1 as DFQATT and CDR2 as SNEGSKA (reference sequence). This CDR3 comprises 16 residues. Trimming took 0 bases from V and 0 from J, leaving 14 bases between them. In nucleotides, the CDR3 is TGCAGTGCTAGAGATCTGATCAGCAGTCCTAACTATGGCTACACCTTC. Protein sequence: CSARDLISSPNYGYTF.

This clonotype has at least ten counts. V usage is TRBV7-9 and J usage is TRBJ2-3, with unresolved D. V shed 5 bases and J shed 0 bases, with 6 bases lying between them. There are 13 residues in the CDR3. In germline, CDR1 is SEHNR, CDR2 FQNEAQ (reference sequence). DNA for the CDR3: TGTGCCAGCAGCCCCGCTAGCACAGATACGCAGTATTTT. It translates to CASSPASTDTQYF. Drawing the rest from reference TRBV7-9 and TRBJ2-3, the complete variable domain is DTGVSQNPRHKITKRGQNVTFRCDPISEHNRLYWYRQTLGQGPEFLTYFQNEAQLEKSRLLSDRFSAERPKGSFSTLEIQRTEQGDSAMYLCASSPASTDTQYFGPGTRLTVL.

This clonotype was found many times. This chain joins TRBV11-2 and TRBJ2-7, with TRBD2 matching 12 bases. The V segment lost 5 bases and the J segment 7 bases; nucleotides outside the gene matches: 21. From germline, CDR1 is SGHAT and CDR2 FQNNGV. The CDR3 consists of 19 residues. CDR3 amino acids: CASSRTGGSSSGRAWEQYF. The CDR3 DNA sequence: TGTGCCAGCAGCAGAACAGGGGGCTCTTCTAGCGGGAGGGCGTGGGAGCAGTACTTC.

The sample holds many counts of this clonotype. V usage is TRBV20-1 and J usage is TRBJ2-3, with 9 bases lining up with TRBD2. The CDR3 is 15 residues long. Germline values: CDR1 DFQATT, CDR2 SNEGSKA (reference sequence). The V gene end was trimmed by 2 bases and the J gene end by 10 bases; junction bases not matched to a gene: 13. The CDR3 nucleotides are TGCAGTGCTAGACCCCCTCTAGCGGGAATCAGTTCGCAGTATTTT. The encoded protein is CSARPPLAGISSQYF.

The rearrangement links TRBV27 to TRBJ2-2, with 7 bases fitting TRBD1. J gave up 5 bases and V 6 bases, and 9 bases lay outside the gene matches. Germline values: CDR1 MNHEY, CDR2 SMNVEV (reference sequence). The CDR3 is 15 residues long. The CDR3 coding sequence is TGTGCCAGCAGACCTAACAGGGGATTAACCGGGGAGCTGTTTTTT. Protein: CASRPNRGLTGELFF.

This clonotype showed up many times. The gene calls are TRBV5-1 and TRBJ2-1; TRBD2 is a possible D gene (5 bases). V gave up 2 bases and J gave up 8 bases, with 14 bases separating them. CDR1 and CDR2 (germline): SGHRS, YFSETQ. The CDR3 extends over 14 amino acids. The CDR3 reads CASSFQGLIDEQFF. CDR3 coding DNA: TGCGCCAGCAGCTTCCAAGGACTTATTGATGAGCAGTTCTTC.

The chain carries TRBV4-3 and TRBJ2-3; tentative D call: TRBD2 (5 bases). The germline V and J ends were trimmed by 0 bases and 4 bases, with 14 bases remaining between them. The CDR3 is 16 residues long. In germline, CDR1 is LGHNA, CDR2 YSLEER. The CDR3 DNA follows: TGCGCCAGCAGCCAAGATCCGGGGATTAGGTCAGATACGCAGTATTTT. Protein sequence: CASSQDPGIRSDTQYF.

The chain is built from TRBV10-3 and TRBJ1-4; D is ambiguous. Between the trimmed V and J ends, which lost 1 base and 5 bases, there was a span of 5 bases. This CDR3 spans 13 amino acids. Germline V gene data show CDR1 as ENHRY and CDR2 as SYGVKD. Written as DNA, the CDR3 is TGTGCCATCAGTGAGTTGGGAAATGAAAAACTGTTTTTT. Translated, it gives CAISELGNEKLFF.

This clonotype was seen ten or more times. This sequence joins TRBV20-1 and TRBJ2-7; D might be TRBD2 (6 bases). The CDR3 is 15 amino acids. V shed 3 bases and J shed 0 bases, with 15 bases lying between them. The V gene's germline CDR1 is DFQATT and CDR2 SNEGSKA (reference sequence). CDR3 nucleotide sequence: TGCAGTGCTAGCCCCCTAGCGATGATCTCCTACGAGCAGTACTTC. Protein sequence: CSASPLAMISYEQYF.

This clonotype appeared a few times. A read error may account for a junction end that differs from germline. This rearrangement joins TRBV3-1 to TRBJ2-1; perhaps TRBD2 as D (6 bases). This CDR3 is built from 11 residues. Per the germline V gene, CDR1 is LGHDT and CDR2 is YNNKEL (reference sequence). CDR3: CASSHTGLTIF. CDR3 bases: TGTGCCAGCAGCCATACGGGACTGACGATCTTC.

In its sample, this clonotype was seen many times. The chain carries TRBV20-1 and TRBJ2-3; 8 nucleotides agree with TRBD2. With V trimmed by 6 bases and J by 3 bases, 8 bases remained unmatched. This CDR3 spans 14 amino acids. Germline values: CDR1 DFQATT, CDR2 SNEGSKA (reference sequence). This chain's CDR3 is CSAKIAGNTDTQYF. The CDR3 bases are TGCAGTGCAAAGATAGCGGGAAATACAGATACGCAGTATTTT.

The chain has TRBV11-3 and TRBJ2-1, with D maybe TRBD2 (6 bases). Per germline, CDR1 SGHNT and CDR2 YENEEA. V was pared by 2 bases and J by 8 bases, with 10 bases between. The CDR3 covers 13 residues. The CDR3 sequence is CASSLPSVYEQFF. CDR3 nucleotides: TGTGCCAGCAGCTTACCTAGCGTCTATGAGCAGTTCTTC.

The V and J genes are TRBV20-1 and TRBJ2-7, with TRBD2 matching 8 bases. The V gene's germline CDR1 is DFQATT and CDR2 SNEGSKA (reference sequence). Germline trimming cut 3 bases from V and 7 bases from J; bases unmatched to any gene: 8. The CDR3 loop spans 13 amino acids. Here the CDR3 reads CSASRRGGSEQYF. The CDR3 DNA reads TGCAGTGCTAGTCGACGGGGGGGCAGTGAGCAGTACTTC.

At least ten counts were recorded for this clonotype. This rearrangement joins TRBV20-1 to TRBJ2-7, with 9 bases identical to TRBD1. Trimming removed 6 bases from V and 2 bases from J; junction bases left unmatched: 8. CDR1 and CDR2 from the germline V gene are DFQATT and SNEGSKA (reference sequence). The CDR3 consists of 14 residues. Here the CDR3 reads CSAHLQGATYEQYF. Written as DNA, the CDR3 is TGCAGTGCCCATTTACAGGGGGCCACCTACGAGCAGTACTTC.

The gene calls are TRBV5-6 and TRBJ2-7, with D possibly TRBD2 on 6 matching bases. The germline V gene encodes CDR1 SGHDT and CDR2 YYEEEE. Deletions cut 0 bases from V and 6 bases from J, with 13 bases between. The CDR3 runs to 14 residues. The CDR3 loop reads CASSLGREVLEQYF. CDR3 sequence (DNA): TGTGCCAGCAGCTTGGGCAGGGAGGTTCTCGAGCAGTACTTC.

This sequence joins TRBV2 and TRBJ2-1; no clear D gene. Germline V gives CDR1 SNHLY, CDR2 FYNNEI. V was pared by 8 bases and J by 0 bases, with 11 bases between. The CDR3 is made up of 14 amino acids. In DNA form, the CDR3 reads TGTGCCAGCGGGTTGGGCGGCTCCTACAATGAGCAGTTCTTC. It translates to CASGLGGSYNEQFF.

This clonotype was counted ten times or more. The CDR3 protein is CASSHLAGDAYNEQFF. In nucleotides, the CDR3 is TGCGCCAGCAGTCACCTAGCGGGAGACGCCTACAATGAGCAGTTCTTC. The chain couples TRBV5-1 to TRBJ2-1; 10 bases map to TRBD2. Germline V lookup: CDR1 SGHRS, CDR2 YFSETQ. This CDR3 spans 16 amino acids. V dropped 5 bases and J dropped 2; count of bases not matched to a gene: 7. Looking up the rest from reference TRBV5-1 and TRBJ2-1 gives the full variable domain: KAGVTQTPRYLIKTRGQQVTLSCSPISGHRSVSWYQQTPGQGLQFLFEYFSETQRNKGNFPGRFSGRQFSNSRSEMNVSTLELGDSALYLCASSHLAGDAYNEQFFGPGTRLTVL.

The chain has TRBV4-2 and TRBJ2-1; 7 positions agree with TRBD2. CDR1 and CDR2 from the germline V gene are LGHNA and YNFKEQ. The CDR3 totals 18 residues. V gave up 0 bases and J gave up 0 bases; unmatched junction bases: 8. The CDR3 DNA reads TGTGCCAGCAGCCAAGATCATTCCGGCGGGAGCTCCTACAATGAGCAGTTCTTC. Encoded protein: CASSQDHSGGSSYNEQFF.

This clonotype showed up many times. The junction shows a germline mismatch at one end, possibly a read error. The V and J genes are TRBV9 and TRBJ2-1; D is possibly TRBD1 or TRBD2 (5 bases each). CDR1 is SGDLS and CDR2 is YYNGEE in the germline V gene. The CDR3 runs 15 residues. CDR3 nucleotide sequence: TGTGCCAGCAGCGTCGAGGGACCATCCTACGATGAGCAGTTCTTC. Residues: CASSVEGPSYDEQFF.

The chain couples TRBV20-1 to TRBJ2-1; 10 bases agree with TRBD1. The CDR3 has 15 residues. CDR1 DFQATT and CDR2 SNEGSKA come from the germline V gene (reference sequence). Losses at the gene ends were 0 bases for V and 6 bases for J; bases not matched to a gene: 5. The chain's CDR3 is CSAREVRTGGNEQFF. CDR3 DNA: TGCAGTGCTAGAGAGGTGAGGACAGGGGGCAATGAGCAGTTCTTC.

This rearrangement joins TRBV7-2 to TRBJ1-2; D is possibly TRBD1 (6 bases). From germline, CDR1 is SGHTA and CDR2 FQGNSA. The CDR3 loop spans 17 amino acids. V was clipped by 5 bases and J by 2 bases, with 21 bases between them. CDR3 sequence reads: CASSPRLASGENYGYTF. In DNA, the CDR3 is TGTGCCAGCAGCCCAAGGTTAGCGTCAGGGGAAAACTATGGCTACACCTTC. Full variable domain (missing parts from reference TRBV7-2 and TRBJ1-2): GAGVSQSPSNKVTEKGKDVELRCDPISGHTALYWYRQSLGQGLEFLIYFQGNSAPDKSGLPSDRFSAERTGGSVSTLTIQRTQQEDSAVYLCASSPRLASGENYGYTFGSGTRLTVV.

Notes on this clonotype: This may be a read error: a much more frequent sequence differs by one nucleotide. The V gene is TRBV12-3 or TRBV12-4, the J gene TRBJ1-5, with TRBD1 identical over 7 bases. The CDR3 is 17 amino acids. V lost 8 bases and J lost 0; bases outside the gene matches: 13. For the CDR3, the DNA is TGTGCCAGCCAATCAGGCTTCGGGACAGCTAGCAATCAGCCCCAGCATTTT. As protein: CASQSGFGTASNQPQHF.

This clonotype appeared many times. The rearrangement joins TRBV20-1 to TRBJ2-5; 8 positions match TRBD2. Trimming at V came to 0 bases and at J to 5 bases, leaving 11 bases not matched to a gene. CDR3 length: 16 residues. CDR1 is DFQATT, CDR2 SNEGSKA, per germline (reference sequence). For the CDR3, the DNA is TGCAGTGCTAGAGATCGGGGGGGCTACTCCCGGGAGACCCAGTACTTC. This translates into CSARDRGGYSRETQYF.

Turning to this clonotype: A much larger clonotype is one base distant, so this may be a read error. This chain uses TRBV7-2 with TRBJ2-1; 8 bases fit TRBD2. Trimming cost V 0 bases and J 6 bases; bases outside gene matches: 7. Germline V gene sequence: CDR1 SGHTA, CDR2 FQGNSA. The CDR3 extends over 16 amino acids. In DNA form, the CDR3 reads TGTGCCAGCAGCTTAGCGCCCGGGAGGGCCAGCAATGAGCAGTTCTTC. Its protein is CASSLAPGRASNEQFF.

This clonotype showed up many times. The chain employs TRBV28 and TRBJ2-4; D could derive from TRBD1 or TRBD2 (5 bases each). Germline CDR1 reads MDHEN; CDR2 reads SYDVKM. Trimming took off 6 bases at V and 0 bases at J, with 15 bases between the two ends. The CDR3 loop spans 16 amino acids. The CDR3 spells CASSRDSGTAKNIQYF. The CDR3 DNA is TGTGCCAGCAGCCGAGACTCCGGGACAGCCAAAAACATTCAGTACTTC.

The chain links TRBV20-1 to TRBJ2-1, with D perhaps matching TRBD2 (6 bases). The CDR3 is made up of 14 amino acids. Deletions cut 1 base from V and 4 bases from J, with 11 bases between. Germline-derived CDR1 and CDR2 are DFQATT and SNEGSKA (reference sequence). CDR3 sequence: CSARVPGVYNEQFF. CDR3 DNA: TGCAGTGCTAGAGTTCCGGGGGTATACAATGAGCAGTTCTTC.

V and J are TRBV24-1 and TRBJ2-5; 9 bases line up with TRBD2. CDR1 KGHDR and CDR2 SFDVKD come from the germline V gene. The CDR3 has 15 amino acids. After removal of 4 bases from V and 2 bases from J, the junction contained 4 bases not matched to a gene. The CDR3 here is CATSDPTSGQETQYF. For the CDR3, the DNA is TGTGCCACCAGTGACCCAACTAGCGGGCAAGAGACCCAGTACTTC.

This clonotype was seen ten or more times. The chain uses TRBV5-1 and TRBJ2-7; 14 bases map to TRBD2. In germline, CDR1 is SGHRS, CDR2 YFSETQ. The CDR3 contains 15 residues. Trimming removed 5 bases from V and 6 bases from J; junction bases left unmatched: 7. CDR3 residues: CASSRLAGGPVEQYF. The CDR3 DNA follows: TGCGCCAGCAGTCGACTAGCGGGAGGGCCAGTCGAGCAGTACTTC.

The chain recombines TRBV13 with TRBJ2-5; D tentatively fits TRBD1 or TRBD2 (5 bases each). CDR3 length equals 12 residues. The germline V and J ends were trimmed by 5 bases and 5 bases, with 9 bases remaining between them. Germline V gives CDR1 PRHDT, CDR2 FYEKMQ (reference sequence). CDR3 amino acids: CASSEGPETQYF. CDR3 DNA sequence: TGTGCCAGCAGCGAGGGACCGGAGACCCAGTACTTC.